The clone carrying this T cell receptor beta chain was found many times. The healthy adult donors were HIV-negative and reported no recent acute infections or vaccinations. Negatively enriched CD4+ T cells were divided by CD45RA into naive and memory. Sorted-subset replicate PCR reactions were performed with about 190 ng DNA, corresponding to 25,000 to 35,000 T cell genomes. The data were produced by immunoSEQ multiplex PCR, yet TCRdb's version contains in-frame clones alone and is incomplete. The sample holds 300,000 to 400,000 clones; about 70% are singletons and the top ten take over 9.5%. The data were obtained in a study of shared clonotypes between healthy human individuals. Overall study: The plates for each donor numbered three CD4 naive, three CD4 memory, two CD8 naive and one CD8 memory.

The length of the CDR3 is 16 residues. Germline trimming cut 5 bases from V and 5 bases from J; bases unmatched to any gene: 12. The germline V gene has CDR1 SGHVS and CDR2 FNYEAQ. Sequenced: memory CD4+ T cells sorted from blood. The subset is: CD45RA-negative fraction. V is TRBV7-6 and J is TRBJ2-1, with 7 bases identical to TRBD2. The TCR was taken from a man aged 25-40 years in good health. The chain's CDR3 is CASSHTRASGDNEQFF. The CDR3 bases are TGTGCCAGCAGCCATACCCGGGCTAGCGGAGACAATGAGCAGTTCTTC.